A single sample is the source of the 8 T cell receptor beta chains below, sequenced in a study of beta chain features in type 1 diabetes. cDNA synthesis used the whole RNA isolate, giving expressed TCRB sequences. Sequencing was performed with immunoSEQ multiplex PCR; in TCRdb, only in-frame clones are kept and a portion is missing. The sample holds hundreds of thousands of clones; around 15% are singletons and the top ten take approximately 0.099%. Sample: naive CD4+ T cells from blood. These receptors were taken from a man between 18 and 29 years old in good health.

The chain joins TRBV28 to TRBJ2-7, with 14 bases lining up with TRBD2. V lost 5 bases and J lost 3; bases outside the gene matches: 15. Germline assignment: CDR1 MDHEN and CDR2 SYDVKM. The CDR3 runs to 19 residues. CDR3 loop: CASSSARTSGRHRRYEQYF. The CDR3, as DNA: TGTGCCAGCAGTAGCGCCCGGACTAGCGGGAGGCATCGTCGCTACGAGCAGTACTTC. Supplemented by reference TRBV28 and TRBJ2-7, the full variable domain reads DVKVTQSSRYLVKRTGEKVFLECVQDMDHENMFWYRQDPGLGLRLIYFSYDVKMKEKGDIPEGYSVSREKKERFSLILESASTNQTSMYLCASSSARTSGRHRRYEQYFGPGTRLTVT.

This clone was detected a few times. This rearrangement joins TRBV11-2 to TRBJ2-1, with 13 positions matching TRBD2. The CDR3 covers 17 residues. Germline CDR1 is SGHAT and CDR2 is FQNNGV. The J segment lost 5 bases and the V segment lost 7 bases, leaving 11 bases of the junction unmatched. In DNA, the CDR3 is TGTGCCAGCACCAAGGGACTAGCGGGACGCTTCCACAATGAGCAGTTCTTC. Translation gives CASTKGLAGRFHNEQFF.

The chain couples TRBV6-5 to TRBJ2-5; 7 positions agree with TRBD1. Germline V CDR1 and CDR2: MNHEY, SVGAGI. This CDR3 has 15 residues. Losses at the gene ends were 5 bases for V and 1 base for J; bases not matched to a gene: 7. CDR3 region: CASSPPGTAQETQYF. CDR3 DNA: TGTGCCAGCAGTCCTCCCGGGACAGCCCAAGAGACCCAGTACTTC.

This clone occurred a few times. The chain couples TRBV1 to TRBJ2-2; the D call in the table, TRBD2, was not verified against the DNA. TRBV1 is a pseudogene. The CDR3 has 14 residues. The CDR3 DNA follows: TGCACCTCCGACCCGGGACTGACCACCGGGGAGCTGTTTTTT. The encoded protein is CTSDPGLTTGELFF.

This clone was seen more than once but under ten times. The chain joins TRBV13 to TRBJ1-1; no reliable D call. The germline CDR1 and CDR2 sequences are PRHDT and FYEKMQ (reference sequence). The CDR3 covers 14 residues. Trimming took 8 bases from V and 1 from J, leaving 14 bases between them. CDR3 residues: CASPDPPRNTEAFF. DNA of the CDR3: TGTGCCAGCCCAGATCCACCTAGGAACACTGAAGCTTTCTTT. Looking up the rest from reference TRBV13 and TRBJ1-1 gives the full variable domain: AAGVIQSPRHLIKEKRETATLKCYPIPRHDTVYWYQQGPGQDPQFLISFYEKMQSDKGSIPDRFSAQQFSDYHSELNMSSLELGDSALYFCASPDPPRNTEAFFGQGTRLTVV.

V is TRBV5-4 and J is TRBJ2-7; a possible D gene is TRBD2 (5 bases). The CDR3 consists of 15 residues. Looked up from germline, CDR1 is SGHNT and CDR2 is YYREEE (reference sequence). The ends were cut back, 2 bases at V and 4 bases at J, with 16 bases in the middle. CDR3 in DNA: TGTGCCAGCAGCTTTAGGGATCCGGGAAAATACGAGCAGTACTTC. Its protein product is CASSFRDPGKYEQYF.

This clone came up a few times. In DNA form, the CDR3 reads TGTGCCAGCAGCGGGGACAAGGCCAATCAGCCCCAGCATTTT. It translates to CASSGDKANQPQHF. V and J are TRBV7-3 and TRBJ1-5; weak D call: TRBD1 (6 bases). From germline, CDR1 is SGHTA and CDR2 FQGTGA. V was trimmed by 5 bases and J by 3 bases, leaving 11 bases between them. This CDR3 has 14 residues.

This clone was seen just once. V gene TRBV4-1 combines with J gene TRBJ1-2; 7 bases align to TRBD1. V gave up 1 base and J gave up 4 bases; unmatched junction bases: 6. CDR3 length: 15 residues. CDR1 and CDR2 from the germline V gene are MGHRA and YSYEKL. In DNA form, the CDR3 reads TGCGCCAGCAGCCAAGGTCCCCGGACAGGCTATGGCTACACCTTC. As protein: CASSQGPRTGYGYTF.